These 20 T cell receptor beta chains were sequenced from one sample in a study of post-analysis software for immune sequencing data. Study-wide points: TRBV5-6, TRBV5-1 and TRBV20-1 belonged to a set of about five TRBV segments that were more frequent in patients than controls.

Sequencing libraries made from TCR beta cDNA carried unique molecular identifiers. TCRdb fed the PCR reads into MiXCR, producing one record per CDR3 protein. The sample includes about 560,000 distinct CDR3 sequences, 44% seen only once; the top ten take roughly 1.7%. No cognate antigen is known for these TCRs. The source material was blood. All receptors derive from a girl aged 5-17 years with multiple sclerosis.

This clonotype was seen a handful of times. V is TRBV4-1 and J is TRBJ2-3; D is unresolved. With 1 base removed from V and 2 bases from J, the gap between germline ends came to 16 bases. Germline loops: CDR1 MGHRA, CDR2 YSYEKL. This CDR3 spans 17 amino acids. CDR3: CASSQGAPGSATDTQYF. The CDR3 coding sequence is TGCGCCAGCAGCCAAGGGGCCCCCGGATCAGCCACAGATACGCAGTATTTT.

V usage is TRBV11-1 and J usage is TRBJ2-2; 9 bases map to TRBD1. Germline-derived CDR1 and CDR2 are SGHAT and FQDESV (reference sequence). J was trimmed by 5 bases and V by 0 bases; bases with no gene match: 7. This CDR3 is 17 amino acids long. DNA for the CDR3: TGTGCCAGCAGCTTAGCAACAGGGGGCAGATGGACCGGGGAGCTGTTTTTT. It specifies CASSLATGGRWTGELFF.

This clonotype was recorded at least ten times. The chain employs TRBV5-1 and TRBJ2-7, with D hard to call. V gave up 3 bases and J gave up 2 bases, with 9 bases separating them. Looked up from germline, CDR1 is SGHRS and CDR2 is YFSETQ. CDR3 length: 13 residues. CDR3 sequence reads: CASSSDGTYEQYF. CDR3 sequence (DNA): TGCGCCAGCAGCTCCGACGGTACCTACGAGCAGTACTTC.

This chain joins TRBV5-1 and TRBJ2-3; possibly TRBD2 for D (6 bases). This CDR3 comprises 18 residues. The germline gives CDR1 SGHRS, CDR2 YFSETQ. V dropped 4 bases and J dropped 5 bases, with 26 bases sitting between them. The CDR3: CASSPTVRGAGNIDTQYF. CDR3 nucleotide sequence: TGCGCCAGCAGCCCGACCGTGCGGGGTGCGGGAAACATAGATACGCAGTATTTT.

The V gene is TRBV27, the J gene TRBJ2-1, with 9 positions matching TRBD1. From germline, CDR1 is MNHEY and CDR2 SMNVEV (reference sequence). V lost 5 bases, J lost 8 bases, and 13 bases stayed unmatched. The length of the CDR3 is 16 residues. CDR3 DNA: TGTGCCAGCAGTCTCCTGGTGGGACAGGGCGGCCATGAGCAGTTCTTC. Translated: CASSLLVGQGGHEQFF.

The table lists this clonotype with a few counts. The chain couples TRBV20-1 to TRBJ2-7; maybe TRBD2 (5 bases). There are 15 residues in the CDR3. Trimming took 0 bases from V and 0 from J, leaving 12 bases between them. CDR1 and CDR2 from the germline V gene are DFQATT and SNEGSKA (reference sequence). CDR3 sequence (DNA): TGCAGTGCTAGAGATTCCGAGGGCATCTCCTACGAGCAGTACTTC. Protein product: CSARDSEGISYEQYF.

This clonotype was counted between two and nine times. The chain uses TRBV12-3 or TRBV12-4 and TRBJ1-1; 8 bases are shared with TRBD1. The V gene end was trimmed by 5 bases and the J gene end by 5 bases; junction bases not matched to a gene: 10. CDR3 length: 15 amino acids. CDR3 amino acids: CASSTNRGGRTEAFF. CDR3 DNA sequence: TGTGCCAGCAGTACAAACAGGGGGGGACGGACTGAAGCTTTCTTT.

This clonotype has only one observation. The rearrangement uses TRBV12-3 or TRBV12-4 and TRBJ2-5, with TRBD2 as a possible D gene (5 bases). The CDR3 loop spans 15 amino acids. Deletions cut 3 bases from V and 11 bases from J, with 22 bases between. CDR3 residues: CASSLGGPPYNEQYF. CDR3 in DNA: TGTGCCAGCAGTTTGGGCGGGCCCCCCTACAATGAGCAGTACTTC.

The chain recombines TRBV12-3 or TRBV12-4 with TRBJ2-4, with 10 bases identical to TRBD1. There are 16 residues in the CDR3. V was clipped by 5 bases and J by 1 base; unmatched bases: 5. The CDR3 loop reads CASSPRQGAAKNIQYF. Written as DNA, the CDR3 is TGTGCCAGCAGTCCCCGACAGGGGGCCGCCAAAAACATTCAGTACTTC.

The J gene is TRBJ1-2, the V gene TRBV29-1; unclear D gene. This CDR3 has 15 amino acids. Looked up from germline, CDR1 is SQVTM and CDR2 is ANQGSEA. The V end lost 0 bases, the J end lost 8 bases, and 19 bases lay between the germline ends. This CDR3 reads CSVEDFWGTEWGYTF. In DNA form, the CDR3 reads TGCAGCGTTGAAGATTTTTGGGGAACAGAATGGGGCTACACCTTC.

This clonotype came up a few times. The chain uses TRBV9 and TRBJ2-1; 9 positions match TRBD2. The germline V gene has CDR1 SGDLS and CDR2 YYNGEE. This CDR3 spans 14 amino acids. V lost 2 bases and J lost 8; bases outside the gene matches: 5. CDR3 in amino acids: CASSVSGRGDEQFF. CDR3 DNA sequence: TGTGCCAGCAGCGTTAGCGGGAGAGGAGATGAGCAGTTCTTC.

The chain uses TRBV29-1 and TRBJ2-5; 9 nucleotides agree with TRBD2. Germline V gene lookup returns CDR1 SQVTM and CDR2 ANQGSEA. The ends lost 6 bases at V and 7 bases at J; junction bases unmatched: 6. The CDR3 extends over 12 amino acids. For the CDR3, the DNA is TGCAGCGTGACCCAGCGGGGGGTGACCCAGTACTTC. Its protein product is CSVTQRGVTQYF.

The chain recombines TRBV10-3 with TRBJ1-2; 9 positions match TRBD1. Germline CDR1 is ENHRY and CDR2 is SYGVKD. V was clipped by 2 bases and J by 0 bases; unmatched bases: 10. The CDR3 is 18 residues long. In DNA form, the CDR3 reads TGTGCCATCAGTGAGCCCGGACAGGGGTCCTCCACTAACTATGGCTACACCTTC. It encodes CAISEPGQGSSTNYGYTF.

This clonotype was detected only a few times. The genes are TRBV4-1 and TRBJ1-1; D unresolved. There are 15 residues in the CDR3. Germline CDR1 is MGHRA and CDR2 is YSYEKL. The ends were cut back, 1 base at V and 1 base at J, with 10 bases in the middle. CDR3 protein: CASSQGVKKNTEAFF. The DNA of the CDR3 is TGCGCCAGCAGCCAAGGGGTGAAGAAGAACACTGAAGCTTTCTTT.

The V gene is TRBV5-1, the J gene TRBJ2-1; D gene uncertain. Germline CDR1 reads SGHRS; CDR2 reads YFSETQ. V was shortened by 0 bases and J by 15 bases, with 13 bases between the two germline ends. The CDR3 runs to 12 residues. CDR3 nucleotides: TGCGCCAGCAGCTTGGCCGGATACCTCCGGTTCTTC. This sequence encodes CASSLAGYLRFF.

V is TRBV29-1 and J is TRBJ1-2; unclear D gene. V dropped 4 bases and J dropped 7 bases, with 13 bases sitting between them. CDR1 is SQVTM and CDR2 is ANQGSEA in the germline V gene. The CDR3 is 12 amino acids. The CDR3 DNA follows: TGCAGCGTTGCCCCCCCCCAAGGTGGCTACACCTTC. This gives the protein CSVAPPQGGYTF.

In its sample, this clonotype was seen a few times. A clone one base away is much larger, so this may be a read error. The genes are TRBV9 and TRBJ2-3; a weak D match, TRBD2 (6 bases). Germline assignment: CDR1 SGDLS and CDR2 YYNGEE. The CDR3 is 15 residues long. The CDR3 nucleotides are TGTGCCGGCAGCGTAGGGGCGGGGCCAACATATACGCAGTATTTT. Translating it yields CAGSVGAGPTYTQYF.

This clonotype was detected many times. The rearrangement uses TRBV29-1 and TRBJ2-7, with 9 bases that match TRBD2. Germline CDR1 reads SQVTM; CDR2 reads ANQGSEA. With 8 bases clipped from V and 4 bases from J, the junction kept 9 bases outside the gene matches. This CDR3 has 13 amino acids. The CDR3 region is CSISGSSYYEQYF. The DNA of the CDR3 is TGCAGCATTAGCGGGAGCTCCTATTACGAGCAGTACTTC.

The chain is built from TRBV12-3 or TRBV12-4 and TRBJ2-6; possibly TRBD1 or TRBD2 for D (5 bases each). The CDR3 is made up of 15 amino acids. V was shortened by 4 bases and J by 2 bases, with 9 bases between the two germline ends. CDR3 nucleotide sequence: TGTGCCAGCAGTTGGTCGGGGCCTGGGGCCAACGTCCTGACTTTC. Protein: CASSWSGPGANVLTF.

This clonotype showed up just a few times. J is TRBJ2-7 and V is TRBV7-9, with D perhaps TRBD1 or TRBD2 (5 bases each). V was cut by 8 bases and J by 0 bases, with 8 bases left in between. Germline V gene data show CDR1 as SEHNR and CDR2 as FQNEAQ (reference sequence). The CDR3 covers 12 residues. The CDR3 sequence: CASGGSSYEQYF. The CDR3 DNA reads TGTGCCAGCGGGGGAAGCTCCTACGAGCAGTACTTC. Variable domain in full (rest from reference TRBV7-9 and TRBJ2-7): DTGVSQNPRHKITKRGQNVTFRCDPISEHNRLYWYRQTLGQGPEFLTYFQNEAQLEKSRLLSDRFSAERPKGSFSTLEIQRTEQGDSAMYLCASGGSSYEQYFGPGTRLTVT.